The 23 T cell receptor beta chains reported below all come from one sample, sequenced in a study of Ad26.COV2.S vaccination and SARS-CoV-2 variants. Data came from immunoSEQ multiplex PCR; TCRdb stores just in-frame clones and leaves some out. The repertoire holds about half a million clones, with roughly nine tenths as singletons. Treatment meaning: 15 to 20 received Ad26.COV2.S at low or high dose, single or two shots; roughly 5 received placebo; per-sample allocation not given. Sampling happened 63 days after the first vaccine or placebo injection. The sequencing used peripheral blood, collected in a trial of Ad26.COV2.S vaccine versus placebo. The origin of the receptors is a person between 18 and 59 years old who received the Ad26.COV2.S COVID-19 vaccine or a placebo.

The chain carries TRBV19 and TRBJ2-1; 8 nucleotides align to TRBD1. The ends lost 7 bases at V and 7 bases at J; junction bases unmatched: 9. Germline V gene sequence: CDR1 LNHDA, CDR2 SQIVND (reference sequence). This CDR3 is 14 amino acids long. The CDR3 DNA is TGTGCCAGTACACCAGGGGGCTCCGGTAATGAGCAGTTCTTC. It is translated as CASTPGGSGNEQFF.

The rearrangement joins TRBV5-8 to TRBJ1-1, with D unresolved. From germline, CDR1 is SGHTS and CDR2 YDEGEE. This CDR3 has 15 amino acids. Trimming removed 0 bases from V and 0 bases from J, with 9 bases in between. The CDR3 is CASSLVRAMNTEAFF. In DNA form, the CDR3 reads TGTGCCAGCAGCTTGGTCCGAGCTATGAACACTGAAGCTTTCTTT.

The chain employs TRBV7-2 and TRBJ2-1, with unresolved D. Germline V gives CDR1 SGHTA, CDR2 FQGNSA. The CDR3 spans 15 residues. The germline V and J ends were trimmed by 4 bases and 8 bases, with 18 bases remaining between them. Here the CDR3 reads CASSSRLVAGDEQFF. CDR3 coding DNA: TGTGCCAGCAGCTCCCGACTGGTTGCAGGCGATGAGCAGTTCTTC.

The J gene is TRBJ2-2, the V gene TRBV5-1; the D gene could be TRBD1 or TRBD2 (5 bases each). Per germline, CDR1 SGHRS and CDR2 YFSETQ. The V end lost 3 bases, the J end lost 5 bases, and 11 bases lay between the germline ends. This CDR3 spans 14 amino acids. DNA of the CDR3: TGCGCCAGCAGCTGGGGGACGGAGACCGGGGAGCTGTTTTTT. Translating it yields CASSWGTETGELFF.

The gene calls are TRBV27 and TRBJ2-7; no definite D call. Trimming took 2 bases from V and 7 from J, leaving 12 bases between them. The CDR3 is 13 amino acids. Germline loops: CDR1 MNHEY, CDR2 SMNVEV (reference sequence). The CDR3 DNA reads TGTGCCAGCAGTTTACTAGACGGCTTTGAGCAGTACTTC. The encoded protein is CASSLLDGFEQYF.

This clone appeared once. CDR3 amino acids: CASSSSGQETQYF. CDR3 coding DNA: TGTGCCAGCAGCTCTAGCGGGCAAGAGACCCAGTACTTC. The V and J genes are TRBV7-9 and TRBJ2-5; 8 positions match TRBD2. V lost 4 bases to trimming and J lost 2 bases; unmatched junction nucleotides: 0. This CDR3 has 13 residues. CDR1 and CDR2 from the germline V gene are SEHNR and FQNEAQ (reference sequence).

The V call is TRBV20-1, the J call TRBJ2-3; perhaps TRBD2 as D (5 bases). Looked up from germline, CDR1 is DFQATT and CDR2 is SNEGSKA (reference sequence). Trimming took off 3 bases at V and 0 bases at J, with 10 bases between the two ends. This CDR3 is 14 amino acids long. The CDR3 sequence is CSASSGLSTDTQYF. CDR3 DNA: TGCAGTGCTAGTAGTGGACTTAGCACAGATACGCAGTATTTT.

There are a few counts of this clone. The rearrangement uses TRBV2 and TRBJ1-2, with 10 bases identical to TRBD1. Germline V CDR1 and CDR2: SNHLY, FYNNEI. J was trimmed by 4 bases and V by 10 bases; bases with no gene match: 6. This CDR3 comprises 13 residues. CDR3 protein: CAIKTGGGYGYTF. CDR3 nucleotide sequence: TGTGCCATCAAGACAGGGGGCGGCTATGGCTACACCTTC.

The chain couples TRBV6-5 to TRBJ2-2, with 7 bases matching TRBD1. V was clipped by 8 bases and J by 3 bases; unmatched bases: 6. The V gene's germline CDR1 is MNHEY and CDR2 SVGAGI. The CDR3 has 14 amino acids. CDR3 sequence: CASRQGMDTGELFF. The CDR3 DNA reads as TGTGCCAGCCGACAGGGAATGGACACCGGGGAGCTGTTTTTT.

This chain joins TRBV6-5 and TRBJ2-2, with D unresolved. The CDR3 is 13 amino acids. Germline V gene data show CDR1 as MNHEY and CDR2 as SVGAGI. Trimming pared 4 bases from V and 3 bases from J, leaving 6 bases between. The CDR3 bases are TGTGCCAGCAGTTGGGAAGACACCGGGGAGCTGTTTTTT. It encodes CASSWEDTGELFF.

V gene TRBV21-1 combines with J gene TRBJ2-3. TRBV21-1 is a pseudogene. This CDR3 region has 15 residues. CDR3 loop: CASSSLVLGTDTQYF. In DNA form, the CDR3 reads TGTGCCAGCAGCTCTCTTGTCCTGGGGACAGATACGCAGTATTTT.

The chain has TRBV2 and TRBJ2-7; 10 positions agree with TRBD2. Trimming cost V 6 bases and J 5 bases; bases outside gene matches: 4. This CDR3 spans 13 amino acids. Germline CDR1 reads SNHLY; CDR2 reads FYNNEI. CDR3 in DNA: TGTGCCAGCAGACTAGCGGGATTCGACGAGCAGTACTTC. Translated: CASRLAGFDEQYF.

This clone was seen only a few times. This chain joins TRBV7-6 and TRBJ2-7; tentatively, D is TRBD1 (6 bases). The CDR3 totals 15 residues. V shed 5 bases and J shed 3 bases, with 17 bases lying between them. The germline V gene encodes CDR1 SGHVS and CDR2 FNYEAQ. The CDR3 protein is CASSNPLTGVYEQYF. The CDR3 bases are TGTGCCAGCAGCAACCCGTTGACAGGCGTCTACGAGCAGTACTTC.

The chain uses TRBV7-2 and TRBJ2-1, with 8 bases identical to TRBD2. The length of the CDR3 is 15 residues. Looked up from germline, CDR1 is SGHTA and CDR2 is FQGNSA. J was trimmed by 0 bases and V by 5 bases; bases with no gene match: 3. In nucleotides, the CDR3 is TGTGCCAGCAGCCCGCGGGGGGACTCCTACAATGAGCAGTTCTTC. This translates into CASSPRGDSYNEQFF.

CDR3 loop: CASSKSGRLAYNSPLHF. The CDR3 region has the DNA TGTGCCAGCAGCAAATCGGGCAGGCTTGCCTATAATTCACCCCTCCACTTT. The chain uses TRBV21-1 and TRBJ1-6. TRBV21-1 is designated a pseudogene. This CDR3 is built from 17 residues.

This rearrangement joins TRBV28 to TRBJ2-3; D is ambiguous. Trimming shortened V by 6 bases and J by 2 bases, and 6 bases separated the two germline ends. Germline V lookup: CDR1 MDHEN, CDR2 SYDVKM. The CDR3 totals 12 residues. The CDR3 sequence: CASRKSTDTQYF. The CDR3 coding sequence is TGTGCCAGCAGGAAGTCCACAGATACGCAGTATTTT.

The gene calls are TRBV7-9 and TRBJ1-1; tentatively, D is TRBD1 (5 bases). Trimming took 3 bases from V and 1 from J, leaving 12 bases between them. Looked up from germline, CDR1 is SEHNR and CDR2 is FQNEAQ (reference sequence). The CDR3 sequence is 15 residues long. DNA of the CDR3: TGTGCCAGCAGCTTCTCTCAGGGTAGGAACACTGAAGCTTTCTTT. Its protein product is CASSFSQGRNTEAFF.

This CDR3 is CASSSPRGQGQETQYF. DNA for the CDR3: TGTGCCAGCAGCTCGCCCCGAGGACAGGGTCAAGAGACCCAGTACTTC. This chain connects TRBV7-2 to TRBJ2-5; 8 bases match TRBD1. V was pared by 4 bases and J by 2 bases, with 9 bases of the junction left unmatched. CDR3 length: 16 residues. Germline V gene sequence: CDR1 SGHTA, CDR2 FQGNSA.

The chain is built from TRBV7-6 and TRBJ1-1, with D unresolved. The germline CDR1 and CDR2 sequences are SGHVS and FNYEAQ. The CDR3 consists of 12 residues. Trimming took 5 bases from V and 1 from J, leaving 5 bases between them. This chain's CDR3 is CASSDWNTEAFF. In DNA, the CDR3 is TGTGCCAGCAGCGACTGGAACACTGAAGCTTTCTTT.

The chain carries TRBV5-6 and TRBJ1-6, with D possibly TRBD1 on 6 matching bases. The CDR3 consists of 15 residues. The V and J ends lost 0 bases and 5 bases respectively, with 9 bases between them. Germline V gene data show CDR1 as SGHDT and CDR2 as YYEEEE. CDR3 DNA: TGTGCCAGCAGCTTGGACAGGGCCCATAATTCACCCCTCCACTTT. It codes for CASSLDRAHNSPLHF. The variable domain in full, with the rest retrieved from reference TRBV5-6 and TRBJ1-6, is DAGVTQSPTHLIKTRGQQVTLRCSPKSGHDTVSWYQQALGQGPQFIFQYYEEEERQRGNFPDRFSGHQFPNYSSELNVNALLLGDSALYLCASSLDRAHNSPLHFGNGTRLTVT.

The genes are TRBV12-3 or TRBV12-4 and TRBJ1-1, with D uncertain. CDR3 length: 13 amino acids. V was shortened by 6 bases and J by 1 base, with 9 bases between the two germline ends. The DNA for the CDR3 is TGTGCCAGCAGCCTACAGAAGAACACTGAAGCTTTCTTT. Translation gives CASSLQKNTEAFF.

The J gene is TRBJ1-4, the V gene TRBV9; the D gene is possibly TRBD1 (5 bases). The CDR3 runs 12 residues. CDR1 is SGDLS, CDR2 YYNGEE, per germline. V shed 0 bases and J shed 14 bases, with 11 bases lying between them. The CDR3 spells CASSVVGGDLFF. As DNA, the CDR3 is TGTGCCAGCAGCGTAGTTGGAGGGGACCTGTTTTTT.

This chain joins TRBV4-3 and TRBJ1-4, with 10 bases that match TRBD1. CDR3 length: 21 residues. In germline, CDR1 is LGHNA, CDR2 YSLEER. V lost 0 bases and J lost 4; bases outside the gene matches: 17. The DNA for the CDR3 is TGCGCCAGCAGCCAAGATCTCGGGTCGACAGGGGGCGGCGTGGATAATGAAAAACTGTTTTTT. This translates into CASSQDLGSTGGGVDNEKLFF.